Each of the 15 T cell receptor beta chains below was sequenced from the same sample in a study of blood T cell repertoires in COVID-19. Libraries were prepared by immunoSEQ multiplex PCR; TCRdb keeps only in-frame clonotypes and omits some of them. This sample has roughly 350,000 clones, with about 92% found just once. Sequences were obtained from PBMCs or T cells enriched from blood (not recorded which). The receptor source for this set is a woman in her thirties who had recovered from COVID-19.

The V and J genes are TRBV6-5 and TRBJ2-3; no definite D call. V gave up 5 bases and J gave up 5 bases, with 8 bases separating them. Germline V lookup: CDR1 MNHEY, CDR2 SVGAGI. The CDR3 is 12 residues long. DNA of the CDR3: TGTGCCAGCAGTCGGTCTGGAGATACGCAGTATTTT. As protein: CASSRSGDTQYF.

V and J are TRBV7-8 and TRBJ1-2, with TRBD1 as a possible D gene (5 bases). Looked up from germline, CDR1 is SGHVS and CDR2 is FQNEAQ. V was trimmed by 5 bases and J by 3 bases, leaving 16 bases between them. This CDR3 region has 15 residues. CDR3 sequence: CASSRGAGADYGYTF. The CDR3 nucleotides read TGTGCCAGCAGCCGGGGCGCAGGCGCTGACTATGGCTACACCTTC.

This rearrangement joins TRBV12-5 to TRBJ1-1, with a tentative D call TRBD1 (5 bases). CDR1 and CDR2 from the germline V gene are LGHNT and FRNRAP. V was pared by 0 bases and J by 5 bases, with 13 bases between. This CDR3 contains 15 residues. The CDR3 DNA reads as TGTGCTAGTGGTTTGGTATTGGGGGGTTGGACTGAAGCTTTCTTT. The encoded protein is CASGLVLGGWTEAFF.

The CDR3 region has the DNA TGTGCCTGTCAGGGACAGCTCTACGAGCAGTACTTC. This codes for CACQGQLYEQYF. The chain links TRBV28 to TRBJ2-7, with 7 nucleotides matching TRBD1. From germline, CDR1 is MDHEN and CDR2 SYDVKM. The CDR3 is made up of 12 amino acids. V lost 11 bases and J lost 3; bases outside the gene matches: 7.

J is TRBJ2-1 and V is TRBV15; 12 bases align to TRBD2. CDR1 and CDR2 from the germline V gene are LNHNV and YYDKDF (reference sequence). V shed 1 base and J 6 bases; nucleotides not matched to a gene: 7. CDR3 length: 17 residues. As DNA, the CDR3 is TGTGCCACCAGCAGAGGGAACCTAGCGGGGGGGCGCAATGAGCAGTTCTTC. Its translation: CATSRGNLAGGRNEQFF. Variable domain in full (rest from reference TRBV15 and TRBJ2-1): DAMVIQNPRYQVTQFGKPVTLSCSQTLNHNVMYWYQQKSSQAPKLLFHYYDKDFNNEADTPDNFQSRRPNTSFCFLDIRSPGLGDTAMYLCATSRGNLAGGRNEQFFGPGTRLTVL.

The table lists this clone with a few counts. The V gene is TRBV7-6, the J gene TRBJ2-7; tentatively, D is TRBD2 (6 bases). V lost 2 bases, J lost 7 bases, and 12 bases lay in between. The CDR3 has 13 amino acids. Germline V gene sequence: CDR1 SGHVS, CDR2 FNYEAQ. In DNA, the CDR3 is TGTGCCAGCAGCTTAATGTCAGGAGGGGAGCAGTACTTC. Translated: CASSLMSGGEQYF.

This clone was seen once. This chain links TRBV9 with TRBJ2-5, with 9 bases aligning to TRBD2. This CDR3 contains 14 residues. J gave up 5 bases and V 4 bases, and 6 bases lay outside the gene matches. Germline CDR1 is SGDLS and CDR2 is YYNGEE. The chain's CDR3 is CASSTIAGEETQYF. The CDR3 DNA follows: TGTGCCAGCAGCACAATAGCGGGAGAGGAGACCCAGTACTTC.

The chain is built from TRBV9 and TRBJ1-1; D might be TRBD1 (5 bases). The germline V and J ends were trimmed by 2 bases and 3 bases, with 8 bases remaining between them. The length of the CDR3 is 13 residues. Germline V gene data show CDR1 as SGDLS and CDR2 as YYNGEE. The CDR3 coding sequence is TGTGCCAGCAGCGTTGACAGCCACACTGAAGCTTTCTTT. Protein: CASSVDSHTEAFF.

The count of this clone is one. The rearrangement uses TRBV12-3 or TRBV12-4 and TRBJ1-5; D gene uncertain. Trimming pared 5 bases from V and 6 bases from J, leaving 8 bases between. The CDR3 contains 12 residues. The CDR3 coding sequence is TGTGCCAGCAGTCTGGAGGGTCAGCCCCAGCATTTT. Translation gives CASSLEGQPQHF.

This clone has only one observation. The chain links TRBV7-8 to TRBJ2-2, with a tentative D call TRBD1 (5 bases). The ends were cut back, 4 bases at V and 2 bases at J, with 8 bases in the middle. Germline V gene sequence: CDR1 SGHVS, CDR2 FQNEAQ. The CDR3 runs to 14 residues. CDR3 region: CASSSTANTGELFF. CDR3 nucleotide sequence: TGTGCCAGCAGCTCGACAGCAAACACCGGGGAGCTGTTTTTT.

This clone was counted once. The genes are TRBV5-1 and TRBJ2-3; tentatively, D is TRBD1 (5 bases). The germline gives CDR1 SGHRS, CDR2 YFSETQ. The V gene lost 2 bases and the J gene lost 3 bases, with 16 bases spanning the gap. The CDR3 has 16 amino acids. The DNA of the CDR3 is TGCGCCAGCAGCTTTGGGGCAGGAAGTACTACAGATACGCAGTATTTT. Amino acids: CASSFGAGSTTDTQYF.

In this sample, this clone turned up once. The chain couples TRBV9 to TRBJ2-5; D possibly corresponds to TRBD1 (5 bases). V lost 0 bases and J 5 bases, leaving 14 bases between the germline ends. Germline lookup yields CDR1 SGDLS and CDR2 YYNGEE. CDR3 size: 15 residues. CDR3 amino acids: CASSVAPVGAETQYF. The CDR3 DNA reads TGTGCCAGCAGCGTAGCACCCGTAGGGGCCGAGACCCAGTACTTC.

CDR3 DNA sequence: TGTGCCAGCAGCCTCAACCCACCGGGACTAGCGGGTGCTTACGAGCAGTACTTC. Translated, it gives CASSLNPPGLAGAYEQYF. The chain carries TRBV7-3 and TRBJ2-7; TRBD2 matches 12 bases. The CDR3 totals 18 residues. Trimming at V came to 5 bases and at J to 4 bases, leaving 15 bases not matched to a gene. The germline gives CDR1 SGHTA, CDR2 FQGTGA.

V gene TRBV10-3 combines with J gene TRBJ2-3, with D unclear. CDR1 is ENHRY, CDR2 SYGVKD, per germline. The CDR3 length is 17 residues. V was cut by 4 bases and J by 4 bases, with 21 bases left in between. CDR3 residues: CAISVRRSSTRPDTQYF. The CDR3 nucleotides are TGTGCCATCAGTGTCCGTCGTAGTTCTACGCGTCCAGATACGCAGTATTTT.

The rearrangement links TRBV7-9 to TRBJ2-1, with 8 bases fitting TRBD1. The V gene's germline CDR1 is SEHNR and CDR2 FQNEAQ (reference sequence). V gave up 4 bases and J gave up 7 bases; unmatched junction bases: 3. This CDR3 is built from 13 residues. CDR3 in DNA: TGTGCCAGCAGCTCGGACAGGGCAAATGAGCAGTTCTTC. This encodes CASSSDRANEQFF.